Sequencing of this TCR beta chain was carried out in a study of T cells after posttransplantation cyclophosphamide. Overall study results and limits: Later blood repertoires were often dominated by clones from the donor CD8+ memory compartment.

Cyclophosphamide on days +3 and +4 followed busulfan-fludarabine conditioning and a marrow graft. This CDR3 is 14 amino acids long. Trimming took off 3 bases at V and 2 bases at J, with 9 bases between the two ends. The V gene's germline CDR1 is KGHSH and CDR2 LQKENI. Note on this clone: Its antigen is as yet unknown.

Assay: immunoSEQ multiplex PCR; the TCRdb copy retains only in-frame clones and omits some. The table has roughly 20,000 clones, over 65% seen once; the top ten hold about 28%. The V gene is TRBV18, the J gene TRBJ2-3; no reliable D call. The sequence came from a male patient aged 25-45 years who received an allogeneic stem cell transplant from a related donor, was CMV-positive, and had acute GVHD only. Among the T cells, some may be from the graft donor. This specimen was PBMCs, taken after an allogeneic stem cell transplant with post-transplant cyclophosphamide. In nucleotides, the CDR3 is TGTGCCAGCTCACCTCCCAGAAACACAGATACGCAGTATTTT. Encoded protein: CASSPPRNTDTQYF.